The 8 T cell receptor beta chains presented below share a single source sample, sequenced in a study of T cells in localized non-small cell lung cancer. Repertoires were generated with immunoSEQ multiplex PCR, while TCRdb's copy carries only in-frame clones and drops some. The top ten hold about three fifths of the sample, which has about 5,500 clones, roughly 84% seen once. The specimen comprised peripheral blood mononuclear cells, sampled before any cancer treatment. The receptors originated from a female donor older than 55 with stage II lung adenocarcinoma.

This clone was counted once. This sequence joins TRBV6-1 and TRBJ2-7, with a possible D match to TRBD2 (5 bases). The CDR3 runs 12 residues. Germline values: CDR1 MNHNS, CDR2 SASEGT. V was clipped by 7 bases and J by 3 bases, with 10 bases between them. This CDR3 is CASNGGSYEQYV. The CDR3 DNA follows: TGTGCCAGCAACGGAGGAAGCTACGAGCAGTACGTC.

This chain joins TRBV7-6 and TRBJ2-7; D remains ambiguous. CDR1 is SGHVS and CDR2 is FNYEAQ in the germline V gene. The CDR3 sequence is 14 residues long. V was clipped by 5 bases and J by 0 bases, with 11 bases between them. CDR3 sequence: CASSPGPISYEQYF. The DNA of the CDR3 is TGTGCCAGCAGCCCCGGACCGATCTCCTACGAGCAGTACTTC. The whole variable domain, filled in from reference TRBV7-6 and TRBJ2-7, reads GAGVSQSPRYKVTKRGQDVALRCDPISGHVSLYWYRQALGQGPEFLTYFNYEAQQDKSGLPNDRFSAERPEGSISTLTIQRTEQRDSAMYRCASSPGPISYEQYFGPGTRLTVT.

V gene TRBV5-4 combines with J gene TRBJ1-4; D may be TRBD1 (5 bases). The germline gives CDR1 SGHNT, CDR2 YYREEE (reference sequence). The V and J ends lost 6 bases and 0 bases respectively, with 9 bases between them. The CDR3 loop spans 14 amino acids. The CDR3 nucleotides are TGTGCCAGCACCTCAGGGCCAACTAATGAAAAACTGTTTTTT. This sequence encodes CASTSGPTNEKLFF.

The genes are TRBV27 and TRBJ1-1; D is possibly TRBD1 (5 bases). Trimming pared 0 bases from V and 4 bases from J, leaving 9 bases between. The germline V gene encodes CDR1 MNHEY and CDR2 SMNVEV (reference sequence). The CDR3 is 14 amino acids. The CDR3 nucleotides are TGTGCCAGCAGTTTATCCGGGGGGACCACTGAAGCTTTCTTT. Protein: CASSLSGGTTEAFF.

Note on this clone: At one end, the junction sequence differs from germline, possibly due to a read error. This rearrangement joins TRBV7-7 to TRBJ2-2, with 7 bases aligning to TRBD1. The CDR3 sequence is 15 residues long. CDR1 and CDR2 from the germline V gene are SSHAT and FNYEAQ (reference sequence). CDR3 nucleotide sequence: TGTGCTAGCAGCTTAGGGACAGCGGCCACCGGGGAGCTGTTTTTT. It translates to CASSLGTAATGELFF.

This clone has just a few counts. The CDR3 is CASSPGTGLEQYF. CDR3 DNA: TGTGCCAGCAGTCCCGGGACAGGGTTAGAGCAGTACTTC. The chain uses TRBV2 and TRBJ2-7; 9 positions match TRBD1. The CDR3 spans 13 residues. Germline V CDR1 and CDR2: SNHLY, FYNNEI. J gave up 7 bases and V 5 bases, and 6 bases lay outside the gene matches.

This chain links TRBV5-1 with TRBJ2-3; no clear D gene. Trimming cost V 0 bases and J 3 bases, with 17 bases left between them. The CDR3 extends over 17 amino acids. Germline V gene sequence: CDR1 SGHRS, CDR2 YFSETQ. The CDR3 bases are TGCGCCAGCAGCTTGGCGGCGACCACACCCGGGACAGATACGCAGTATTTT. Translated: CASSLAATTPGTDTQYF.

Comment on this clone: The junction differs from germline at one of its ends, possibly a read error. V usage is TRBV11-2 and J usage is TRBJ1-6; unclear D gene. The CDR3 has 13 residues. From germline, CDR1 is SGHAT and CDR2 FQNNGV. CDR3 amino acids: CASSSLYSSSLHF. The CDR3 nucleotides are TGTGCCAGCAGCTCACTCTATAGTTCATCCCTCCACTTT.